This T cell receptor (beta chain) appears in the sequencing data of a study of OX40 agonist ivuxolimab in advanced cancers. Study details: Given to patients was ivuxolimab, an agonistic anti-OX40 (CD134) antibody. People who had prior anti-PD-1, anti-PD-L1 or anti-CTLA-4 therapy could take part, and under 50% had some. Points from the study as a whole: Specificity for antigen went undetermined in the expanded peripheral T cells. Low normalized T-cell clonal expansion was additionally recorded for some nonresponders.

Comment on this clone: Its specificity is not known. At one end the junction does not follow the germline gene, possibly because of a read error.

Per the germline V gene, CDR1 is DFQATT and CDR2 is SNEGSKA (reference sequence). CDR3 size: 10 residues. Only in-frame clones appear in the TCRdb table, and some are missing; sequencing was by immunoSEQ multiplex PCR. The sample shows some 50,000 clones, around 87% of them seen only once. The source material was CD4+ or CD8+ T cells sorted from blood, sampled in a trial of the OX40 agonist ivuxolimab. This TCR was recovered from an adult with an advanced solid tumor such as melanoma, head and neck, liver or kidney cancer. The chain employs TRBV20-1 and TRBJ1-6; perhaps TRBD1 as D (6 bases). CDR3 sequence reads: CSVTSGALSF. CDR3 nucleotide sequence: TGCAGTGTAACTTCAGGGGCGCTTAGCTTT.